These 15 T cell receptor beta chains share one sample of origin, sequenced in a study of T cells in Graves' hyperthyroidism and ophthalmopathy. Amplified TCR beta CDR3 regions came from RNA transcripts. HTBI primers drove first-round RT-PCR of the TCR CDR3. MiXCR, applied by TCRdb to the multiplex PCR reads, yields one record per CDR3 protein. This sample yields around 180,000 distinct CDR3 sequences, of which about 18% are seen a single time; 29% belongs to the top ten. The source material was blood. The receptors come from a woman aged 45-65 years with Graves' hyperthyroidism.

This clonotype was recorded many times. The chain combines TRBV5-1 with TRBJ1-6; D is possibly TRBD1 (6 bases). Trimming cost V 3 bases and J 7 bases, with 23 bases left between them. CDR3 length: 18 residues. Germline values: CDR1 SGHRS, CDR2 YFSETQ. The CDR3 region has the DNA TGCGCCAGCAGCTGGGACCCAATGGGACAAGACTTGAATTCACCCCTCCACTTT. It codes for CASSWDPMGQDLNSPLHF. Using reference TRBV5-1 and TRBJ1-6 for the parts outside the CDR3, the full variable domain is KAGVTQTPRYLIKTRGQQVTLSCSPISGHRSVSWYQQTPGQGLQFLFEYFSETQRNKGNFPGRFSGRQFSNSRSEMNVSTLELGDSALYLCASSWDPMGQDLNSPLHFGNGTRLTVT.

The chain carries TRBV3-1 and TRBJ1-5; the D gene is possibly TRBD1 (5 bases). Per germline, CDR1 LGHDT and CDR2 YNNKEL (reference sequence). V was clipped by 1 base and J by 9 bases, with 7 bases between them. The CDR3 spans 12 residues. CDR3 amino acids: CASSQADTPQHF. Here the CDR3 DNA reads TGTGCCAGCAGCCAAGCGGACACGCCCCAGCATTTT.

This chain links TRBV5-1 with TRBJ1-5, with 9 positions matching TRBD1. Looked up from germline, CDR1 is SGHRS and CDR2 is YFSETQ. The CDR3 consists of 15 residues. With 3 bases clipped from V and 4 bases from J, the junction kept 5 bases outside the gene matches. In DNA form, the CDR3 reads TGCGCCAGCAGCTGGACAGGGGCTGGGAATCAGCCCCAGCATTTT. It translates to CASSWTGAGNQPQHF. The full variable domain, its missing parts supplied by reference TRBV5-1 and TRBJ1-5, is KAGVTQTPRYLIKTRGQQVTLSCSPISGHRSVSWYQQTPGQGLQFLFEYFSETQRNKGNFPGRFSGRQFSNSRSEMNVSTLELGDSALYLCASSWTGAGNQPQHFGDGTRLSIL.

The chain couples TRBV4-3 to TRBJ2-7, with D maybe TRBD1 (6 bases). V was clipped by 1 base and J by 4 bases, with 11 bases between them. This CDR3 is built from 14 residues. Germline CDR1 and CDR2: LGHNA and YSLEER. CDR3 DNA: TGCGCCAGCAGCCAAGGACAGGACCCTTACGAGCAGTACTTC. This sequence encodes CASSQGQDPYEQYF.

The chain carries TRBV27 and TRBJ2-1, with 7 positions matching TRBD1. Unmatched junction bases numbered 5, after V lost 5 bases and J lost 7 bases. This CDR3 region has 13 residues. Germline V CDR1 and CDR2: MNHEY, SMNVEV (reference sequence). The CDR3 nucleotides are TGTGCCAGCAGTAAAAACAGGGGAAATGAGCAGTTCTTC. Its protein is CASSKNRGNEQFF.

This clonotype appeared many times. The V and J genes are TRBV18 and TRBJ1-6; no clear D gene. From germline, CDR1 is KGHSH and CDR2 LQKENI. The CDR3 runs 15 residues. Between the trimmed V and J ends, which lost 5 bases and 9 bases, there was a span of 17 bases. The CDR3 protein is CASSSGKLGSSPLHF. The CDR3 DNA reads TGTGCCAGCTCATCCGGGAAACTAGGAAGTTCACCCCTCCACTTT.

The chain combines TRBV28 with TRBJ1-1, with 9 positions matching TRBD1. V shed 8 bases, J shed 2 bases, and the junction held 6 bases outside the gene matches. The CDR3 length is 14 residues. Germline lookup yields CDR1 MDHEN and CDR2 SYDVKM. CDR3 protein: CASLNRGQNTEAFF. In nucleotides, the CDR3 is TGTGCCAGCCTTAACAGGGGGCAAAACACTGAAGCTTTCTTT.

The table lists this clonotype with many counts. J is TRBJ2-2 and V is TRBV6-1; a possible D gene is TRBD1 (5 bases). The CDR3 loop spans 17 amino acids. The germline V gene encodes CDR1 MNHNS and CDR2 SASEGT. Trimming removed 0 bases from V and 3 bases from J, with 14 bases in between. The CDR3 coding sequence is TGTGCCAGCAGTGAAGCCCCTACAGGAGTCTACACCGGGGAGCTGTTTTTT. Its protein product is CASSEAPTGVYTGELFF.

V usage is TRBV6-1 and J usage is TRBJ1-4; D unresolved. There are 15 residues in the CDR3. V gave up 6 bases and J gave up 6 bases, with 17 bases separating them. Per germline, CDR1 MNHNS and CDR2 SASEGT. The CDR3: CASRDWGLNDEKLFF. CDR3 DNA: TGTGCCAGCAGGGACTGGGGTCTGAACGATGAAAAACTGTTTTTT.

The V call is TRBV14, the J call TRBJ2-3, with D uncertain. Trimming left V 1 base short and J 3 bases short, with 8 bases between. The CDR3 consists of 14 residues. Germline V lookup: CDR1 SGHDN, CDR2 FVKESK. DNA of the CDR3: TGTGCCAGCAGCCAAGTTGGCAGAACAGATACGCAGTATTTT. It specifies CASSQVGRTDTQYF.

This clonotype was counted at least ten times. The chain has TRBV6-5 and TRBJ2-1; D not certain. This CDR3 region has 15 residues. CDR1 and CDR2 (germline): MNHEY, SVGAGI. With 2 bases removed from V and 0 bases from J, the gap between germline ends came to 8 bases. The CDR3 here is CASSYHPSSYNEQFF. Written as DNA, the CDR3 is TGTGCCAGCAGTTACCACCCAAGCTCCTACAATGAGCAGTTCTTC.

The chain combines TRBV9 with TRBJ1-2; no definite D call. In germline, CDR1 is SGDLS, CDR2 YYNGEE. V gave up 3 bases and J gave up 1 base, with 16 bases separating them. The CDR3 is 16 amino acids. CDR3 amino acids: CASSGPQMGYNYGYTF. The CDR3 DNA follows: TGTGCCAGCAGCGGCCCCCAGATGGGATATAACTATGGCTACACCTTC.

This clonotype was recorded many times. The rearrangement links TRBV18 to TRBJ2-7; the D gene is possibly TRBD1 (6 bases). Trimming pared 3 bases from V and 2 bases from J, leaving 11 bases between. CDR1 is KGHSH and CDR2 is LQKENI in the germline V gene. This CDR3 is built from 14 residues. Here the CDR3 reads CASSPGTTTYEQYF. The CDR3, as DNA: TGTGCCAGCTCACCCGGGACAACTACCTACGAGCAGTACTTC.

This clonotype was detected ten times or more. This chain uses TRBV27 with TRBJ1-4; no clear D. CDR3 size: 13 residues. In germline, CDR1 is MNHEY, CDR2 SMNVEV (reference sequence). V was cut by 6 bases and J by 8 bases, with 13 bases left in between. This chain's CDR3 is CASRPGVYEKLFF. For the CDR3, the DNA is TGTGCCAGCAGGCCGGGAGTCTACGAAAAACTGTTTTTT.

This clonotype was detected ten times or more. J is TRBJ2-1 and V is TRBV19; 10 bases are shared with TRBD1. The CDR3 length is 15 residues. Germline lookup yields CDR1 LNHDA and CDR2 SQIVND (reference sequence). V gave up 10 bases and J gave up 9 bases; unmatched junction bases: 15. The CDR3, as DNA: TGTGCCACCCAAAAACCGGGACAGGGGTATGGTGAGCAGTTCTTC. Translation: CATQKPGQGYGEQFF.